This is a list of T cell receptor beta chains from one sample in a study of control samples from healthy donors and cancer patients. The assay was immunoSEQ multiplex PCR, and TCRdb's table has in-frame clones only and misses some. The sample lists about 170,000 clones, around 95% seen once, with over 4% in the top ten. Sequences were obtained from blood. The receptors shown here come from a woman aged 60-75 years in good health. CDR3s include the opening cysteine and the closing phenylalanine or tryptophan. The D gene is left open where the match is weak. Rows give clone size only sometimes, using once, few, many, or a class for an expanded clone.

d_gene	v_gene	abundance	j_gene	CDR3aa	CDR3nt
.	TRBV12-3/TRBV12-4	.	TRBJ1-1	CASSLSPDTEAFF	TGTGCCAGCAGTTTAAGTCCGGACACTGAAGCTTTCTTT
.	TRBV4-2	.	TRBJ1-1	CASSQGTGTEAFF	TGTGCCAGCAGCCAAGGTACCGGGACTGAAGCTTTCTTT
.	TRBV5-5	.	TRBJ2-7	CASSLALLGWGHPTYEQYF	TGTGCCAGCAGCTTGGCCTTATTAGGGTGGGGACATCCCACCTACGAGCAGTACTTC
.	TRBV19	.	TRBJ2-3	CASSIERLVAPDTQYF	TGTGCCAGTAGTATAGAACGGCTAGTAGCCCCAGATACGCAGTATTTT
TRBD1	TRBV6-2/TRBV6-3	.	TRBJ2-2	CASSYLDRVDTGELFF	TGTGCCAGCAGTTACCTGGACAGGGTCGACACCGGGGAGCTGTTTTTT
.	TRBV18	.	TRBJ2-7	CASSPSARGTYEQYF	TGTGCCAGCTCACCGTCGGCCAGGGGCACGTACGAGCAGTACTTC
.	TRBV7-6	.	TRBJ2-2	CASSRLSSANTGELFF	TGTGCCAGCAGCCGCCTCAGTAGCGCGAACACCGGGGAGCTGTTTTTT
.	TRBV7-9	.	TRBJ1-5	CASSLAGGNNQPQHF	TGTGCCAGCAGCTTAGCAGGGGGGAACAATCAGCCCCAGCATTTT
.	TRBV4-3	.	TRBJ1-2	CASSQEVRRGGGYTF	TGCGCCAGCAGCCAGGAAGTAAGAAGGGGAGGTGGCTACACCTTC
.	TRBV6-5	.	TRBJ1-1	CASSKTGFNEAFF	TGTGCCAGCAGTAAAACAGGGTTCAATGAAGCTTTCTTT
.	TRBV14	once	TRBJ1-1	CASSPTFGTQNTEAFF	TGTGCCAGCAGCCCTACATTTGGGACACAGAACACTGAAGCTTTCTTT
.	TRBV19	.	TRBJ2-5	CASSILAGVETQYF	TGTGCCAGTAGTATACTAGCAGGCGTGGAGACCCAGTACTTC
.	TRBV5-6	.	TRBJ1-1	CASSRRAGTLNTEAFF	TGTGCCAGCAGCCGCAGGGCCGGGACACTGAACACTGAAGCTTTCTTT
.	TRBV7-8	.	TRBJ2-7	CASSPRWEYEQYF	TGTGCCAGCAGCCCACGTTGGGAGTACGAGCAGTACTTC
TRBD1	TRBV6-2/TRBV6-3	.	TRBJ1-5	CASSYLGQGPNQPQHF	TGTGCCAGCAGTTACTTGGGACAGGGGCCGAATCAGCCCCAGCATTTT
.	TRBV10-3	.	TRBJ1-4	CAISDAAGVGEKLFF	TGTGCCATCAGTGACGCAGCAGGGGTGGGTGAAAAACTGTTTTTT
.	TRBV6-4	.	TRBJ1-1	CASSGVVRGAEAFF	TGTGCCAGCAGTGGCGTCGTCCGGGGAGCTGAAGCTTTCTTT
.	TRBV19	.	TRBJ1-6	CASSQQNSPLHF	TGTGCCAGTAGTCAACAGAATTCACCCCTCCACTTT
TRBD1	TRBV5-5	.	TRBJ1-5	CASSPELGGYQPQHF	TGTGCCAGCAGCCCCGAGCTAGGGGGCTATCAGCCCCAGCATTTT
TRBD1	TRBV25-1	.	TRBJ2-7	CASSFSLQGANEQYF	TGTGCCAGCTCGTTTTCTCTACAGGGGGCAAACGAGCAGTACTTC
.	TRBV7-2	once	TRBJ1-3	CASSSANRNTIYF	TGTGCCAGCAGCTCGGCAAACAGAAACACCATATATTTT
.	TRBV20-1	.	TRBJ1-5	CSSGGNQPQHF	TGCAGTTCCGGGGGAAATCAGCCCCAGCATTTT
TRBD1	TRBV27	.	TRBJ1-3	CASSPLQGRKGNTIYF	TGTGCCAGCAGTCCGTTACAGGGGAGAAAAGGAAACACCATATATTTT
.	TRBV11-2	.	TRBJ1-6	CASSLGGANNSPLHF	TGTGCCAGCAGCTTAGGCGGGGCGAATAATTCACCCCTCCACTTT
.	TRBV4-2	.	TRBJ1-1	CASSQDRGTEAFF	TGTGCCAGCAGCCAAGATCGGGGGACTGAAGCTTTCTTT
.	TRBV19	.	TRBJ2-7	CASSIRRTRTDEQYF	TGTGCCAGTAGTATCCGGCGGACAAGGACCGACGAGCAGTACTTC
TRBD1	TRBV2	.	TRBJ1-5	CASSADRARNQPQHF	TGTGCCAGCAGCGCCGACAGGGCTCGCAATCAGCCCCAGCATTTT
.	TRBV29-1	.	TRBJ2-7	CSVFGAAYEQYF	TGCAGCGTATTCGGGGCAGCCTACGAGCAGTACTTC
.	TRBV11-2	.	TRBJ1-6	CASTPTPGSYSPLHF	TGTGCCAGCACCCCAACCCCGGGCAGCTATTCACCCCTCCACTTT
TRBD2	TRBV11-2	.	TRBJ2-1	CASSLAGGPINEQFF	TGTGCCAGCAGCTTAGCGGGGGGGCCTATCAATGAGCAGTTCTTC
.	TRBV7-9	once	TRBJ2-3	CASSPGQNWDTQYF	TGTGCCAGCAGCCCGGGCCAGAATTGGGATACGCAGTATTTT
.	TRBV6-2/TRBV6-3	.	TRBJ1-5	CASSYPGVDGQPQHF	TGTGCCAGCAGTTACCCAGGGGTCGACGGTCAGCCCCAGCATTTT
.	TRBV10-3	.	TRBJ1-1	CAISEFGGGGRNTEAFF	TGTGCCATCAGTGAGTTTGGGGGTGGGGGAAGGAACACTGAAGCTTTCTTT
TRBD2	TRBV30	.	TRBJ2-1	CAWSVPRLAGDSVQFF	TGTGCCTGGAGTGTACCTAGACTAGCGGGGGATTCGGTGCAGTTCTTC
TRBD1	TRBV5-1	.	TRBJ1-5	CASSLGQGIEPQHF	TGCGCCAGCAGCCTGGGACAGGGTATTGAGCCCCAGCATTTT